Below are 16 T cell receptor beta chains sequenced from a single sample in a study of T cell repertoires in ileal Crohn's disease. Produced via immunoSEQ multiplex PCR; TCRdb's table is partial and in-frame only. Here the sample spans about 2,600 clones, around 71% being singletons. Time point described: neoterminal ileum biopsy at postoperative endoscopy, about 6 months after surgery. Sequenced: ileal tissue. The origin of the receptors is an adult with Crohn's disease.

This sequence joins TRBV9 and TRBJ2-5; 7 nucleotides align to TRBD1. The CDR3 is made up of 14 amino acids. Germline trimming cut 1 base from V and 1 base from J; bases unmatched to any gene: 1. Germline values: CDR1 SGDLS, CDR2 YYNGEE. In DNA form, the CDR3 reads TGTGCCAGCAGCGTACCAGGGGGCCAAGAGACCCAGTACTTC. This encodes CASSVPGGQETQYF.

The V call is TRBV5-1, the J call TRBJ2-3; 7 nucleotides align to TRBD2. The CDR3 has 14 amino acids. J was trimmed by 0 bases and V by 3 bases; bases with no gene match: 1. The germline V gene encodes CDR1 SGHRS and CDR2 YFSETQ. In DNA form, the CDR3 reads TGCGCCAGCAGCTGGGGGGGTAGCACAGATACGCAGTATTTT. Amino acid sequence: CASSWGGSTDTQYF.

The chain joins TRBV5-6 to TRBJ1-3, with TRBD1 matching 7 bases. The CDR3 has 14 residues. Per the germline V gene, CDR1 is SGHDT and CDR2 is YYEEEE. V dropped 3 bases and J dropped 4; count of bases not matched to a gene: 4. Written as DNA, the CDR3 is TGTGCCAGCAGCTCAACAGGGGCAGGAAACACCATATATTTT. Protein: CASSSTGAGNTIYF.

This chain links TRBV28 with TRBJ2-1; possible D gene TRBD1, 6 bases. The V end was cut by 7 bases, the J end by 0 bases, with 7 bases between. CDR3 size: 13 residues. Germline CDR1 is MDHEN and CDR2 is SYDVKM. The DNA of the CDR3 is TGTGCCAGCATGGACAGCTCCTACAATGAGCAGTTCTTC. This translates into CASMDSSYNEQFF.

J is TRBJ1-5 and V is TRBV19; the D gene is possibly TRBD1 (6 bases). This CDR3 region has 16 residues. V was pared by 4 bases and J by 1 base, with 14 bases between. CDR1 and CDR2 (germline): LNHDA, SQIVND (reference sequence). The chain's CDR3 is CASSSTGLGSNQPQHF. The CDR3 region has the DNA TGTGCCAGTAGTAGCACAGGGCTGGGGAGCAATCAGCCCCAGCATTTT.

This clone was picked up a small number of times. A read error may account for a junction end that differs from germline. J is TRBJ2-1 and V is TRBV19; D is perhaps TRBD2 (6 bases). The CDR3 is 15 residues long. Per germline, CDR1 LNHDA and CDR2 SQIVND (reference sequence). CDR3 sequence reads: CASAPSAGLYSEQFF. The CDR3 DNA is TGTGCCAGCGCCCCGTCGGCGGGACTTTACAGTGAGCAGTTCTTC.

This clone turned up a few times. This rearrangement joins TRBV4-3 to TRBJ2-2, with TRBD1 identical over 7 bases. The ends lost 0 bases at V and 6 bases at J; junction bases unmatched: 4. The CDR3 totals 15 residues. Germline V lookup: CDR1 LGHNA, CDR2 YSLEER. CDR3 in amino acids: CASSQERQGAGELFF. In DNA, the CDR3 is TGCGCCAGCAGCCAAGAAAGACAGGGTGCCGGGGAGCTGTTTTTT.

DNA for the CDR3: TGTGCCTGGGGGGGGACAGGCCTCTACGAGCAGTACTTC. Encoded protein: CAWGGTGLYEQYF. This sequence joins TRBV30 and TRBJ2-7, with TRBD1 matching over 8 bases. This CDR3 spans 13 amino acids. V shed 5 bases and J 3 bases; nucleotides not matched to a gene: 6. Per germline, CDR1 GTSNPN and CDR2 SVGIG (reference sequence).

This sequence joins TRBV7-2 and TRBJ1-5; D not resolved. CDR1 is SGHTA and CDR2 is FQGNSA in the germline V gene. Trimming removed 5 bases at V and 4 bases at J, with 6 bases between. This CDR3 region has 12 residues. CDR3 nucleotide sequence: TGTGCCAGCAGCGACTGGAATCAGCCCCAGCATTTT. The encoded protein is CASSDWNQPQHF.

V and J are TRBV10-3 and TRBJ1-1; the match to TRBD1 covers 8 bases. After removal of 8 bases from V and 3 bases from J, the junction contained 17 bases not matched to a gene. CDR3 size: 17 residues. CDR1 is ENHRY and CDR2 is SYGVKD in the germline V gene. CDR3 sequence: CAIGEAGGASPYTEAFF. As DNA, the CDR3 is TGTGCCATCGGGGAGGCAGGGGGCGCGAGTCCCTACACTGAAGCTTTCTTT.

The rearrangement links TRBV10-3 to TRBJ1-2, with 8 bases aligning to TRBD1. This CDR3 is built from 15 residues. Germline CDR1 and CDR2: ENHRY and SYGVKD. The V gene end was trimmed by 0 bases and the J gene end by 4 bases; junction bases not matched to a gene: 4. The CDR3, as DNA: TGTGCCATCAGTGAGTCCAGGGGGCAGAGCTATGGCTACACCTTC. Its translation is CAISESRGQSYGYTF.

The rearrangement joins TRBV4-3 to TRBJ1-3; a weak D match, TRBD1 (5 bases). CDR1 and CDR2 (germline): LGHNA, YSLEER. V gave up 1 base and J gave up 4 bases, with 8 bases separating them. The CDR3 is 14 amino acids. The CDR3 DNA reads as TGCGCCAGCAGCCAAGGCACAGGAGGAAACACCATATATTTT. This translates into CASSQGTGGNTIYF.

There are a few counts of this clone. The rearrangement uses TRBV28 and TRBJ1-2; 9 bases line up with TRBD1. This CDR3 is built from 14 residues. The ends lost 1 base at V and 7 bases at J; junction bases unmatched: 4. Per the germline V gene, CDR1 is MDHEN and CDR2 is SYDVKM. CDR3 nucleotide sequence: TGTGCCAGCAGTTTATACGGGACAGGGTTTGGCTACACCTTC. This translates into CASSLYGTGFGYTF.

This rearrangement joins TRBV2 to TRBJ2-1; 7 nucleotides align to TRBD2. From germline, CDR1 is SNHLY and CDR2 FYNNEI. CDR3 size: 12 residues. The V segment lost 4 bases and the J segment 9 bases; nucleotides outside the gene matches: 3. CDR3 region: CASSGTSREQFF. The CDR3 region has the DNA TGTGCCAGCAGTGGGACTAGTCGTGAGCAGTTCTTC.

This clone was recorded only once. The genes are TRBV7-2 and TRBJ1-1; D possibly corresponds to TRBD1 (5 bases). The germline CDR1 and CDR2 sequences are SGHTA and FQGNSA. Trimming removed 4 bases at V and 5 bases at J, with 14 bases between. CDR3 size: 14 residues. The chain's CDR3 is CASSSASGGTEAFF. The CDR3 region has the DNA TGTGCCAGCAGCTCGGCCTCCGGGGGGACTGAAGCTTTCTTT.

The chain recombines TRBV5-6 with TRBJ2-5; D is possibly TRBD1 (6 bases). Germline CDR1 and CDR2: SGHDT and YYEEEE. CDR3 size: 14 residues. V lost 5 bases to trimming and J lost 5 bases, with 16 bases between them. The CDR3 region is CASRPYRAHETQYF. In DNA, the CDR3 is TGTGCCAGCAGGCCTTACAGGGCGCACGAGACCCAGTACTTC.